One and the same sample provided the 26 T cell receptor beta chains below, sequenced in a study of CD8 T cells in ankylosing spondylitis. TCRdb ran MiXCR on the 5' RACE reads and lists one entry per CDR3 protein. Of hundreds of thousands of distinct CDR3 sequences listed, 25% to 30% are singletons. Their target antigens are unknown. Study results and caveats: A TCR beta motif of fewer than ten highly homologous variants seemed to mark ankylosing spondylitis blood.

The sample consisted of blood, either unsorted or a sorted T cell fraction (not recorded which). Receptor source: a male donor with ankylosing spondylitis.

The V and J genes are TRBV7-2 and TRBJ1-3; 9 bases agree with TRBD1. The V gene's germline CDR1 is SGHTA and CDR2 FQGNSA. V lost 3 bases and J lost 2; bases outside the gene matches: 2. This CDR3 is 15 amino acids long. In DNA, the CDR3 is TGTGCCAGCAGCTTGAGGACAGGGGCTGGAAACACCATATATTTT. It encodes CASSLRTGAGNTIYF.

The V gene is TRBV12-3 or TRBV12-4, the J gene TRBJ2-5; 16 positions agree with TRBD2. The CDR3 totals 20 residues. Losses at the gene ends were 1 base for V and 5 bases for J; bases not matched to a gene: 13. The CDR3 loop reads CASSLVRGLAGGPRRETQYF. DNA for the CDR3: TGTGCCAGCAGTTTAGTCCGGGGACTAGCGGGAGGGCCCCGTCGGGAGACCCAGTACTTC.

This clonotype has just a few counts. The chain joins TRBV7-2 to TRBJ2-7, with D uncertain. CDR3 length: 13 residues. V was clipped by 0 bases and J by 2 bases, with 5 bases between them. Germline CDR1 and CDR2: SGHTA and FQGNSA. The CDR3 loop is CASSLAEPYEQYV. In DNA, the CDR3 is TGTGCCAGCAGCTTAGCGGAGCCCTACGAGCAGTACGTC.

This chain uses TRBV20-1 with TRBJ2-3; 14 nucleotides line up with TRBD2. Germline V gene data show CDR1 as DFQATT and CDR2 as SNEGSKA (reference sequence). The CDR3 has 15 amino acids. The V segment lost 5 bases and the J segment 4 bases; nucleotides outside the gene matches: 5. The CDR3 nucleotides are TGCAGTGCTGGGACTAGCGGGAGTCGCGCAGATACGCAGTATTTT. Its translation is CSAGTSGSRADTQYF.

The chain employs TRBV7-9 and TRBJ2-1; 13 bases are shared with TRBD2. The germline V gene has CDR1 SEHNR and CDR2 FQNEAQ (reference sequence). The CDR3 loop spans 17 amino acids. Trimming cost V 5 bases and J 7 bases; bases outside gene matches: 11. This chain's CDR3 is CASSRLGLAGIVNEQFF. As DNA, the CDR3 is TGTGCCAGCAGCCGACTGGGACTAGCGGGAATAGTTAATGAGCAGTTCTTC.

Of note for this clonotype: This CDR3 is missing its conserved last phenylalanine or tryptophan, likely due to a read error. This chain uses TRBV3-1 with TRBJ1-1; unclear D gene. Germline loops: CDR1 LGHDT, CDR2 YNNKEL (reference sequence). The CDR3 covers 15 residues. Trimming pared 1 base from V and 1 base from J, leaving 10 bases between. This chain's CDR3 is CASSQVSGPNTEAFL. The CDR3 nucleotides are TGTGCCAGCAGCCAAGTAAGCGGTCCGAACACTGAAGCTTTCCTT.

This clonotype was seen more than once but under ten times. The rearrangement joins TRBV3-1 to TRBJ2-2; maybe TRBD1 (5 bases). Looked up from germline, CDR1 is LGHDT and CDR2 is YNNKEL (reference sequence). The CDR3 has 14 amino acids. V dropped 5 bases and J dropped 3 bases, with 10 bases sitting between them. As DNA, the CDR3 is TGTGCCAGCAGCACAATGGGGCACACCGGGGAGCTGTTTTTT. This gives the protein CASSTMGHTGELFF. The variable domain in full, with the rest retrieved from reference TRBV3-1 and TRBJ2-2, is DTAVSQTPKYLVTQMGNDKSIKCEQNLGHDTMYWYKQDSKKFLKIMFSYNNKELIINETVPNRFSPKSPDKAHLNLHINSLELGDSAVYFCASSTMGHTGELFFGEGSRLTVL.

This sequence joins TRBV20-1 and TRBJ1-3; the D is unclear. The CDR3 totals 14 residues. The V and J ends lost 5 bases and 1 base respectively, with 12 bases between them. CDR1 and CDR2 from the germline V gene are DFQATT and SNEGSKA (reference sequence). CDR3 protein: CSALLAASGNTIYF. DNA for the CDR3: TGCAGTGCTTTGCTGGCGGCGTCTGGAAACACCATATATTTT.

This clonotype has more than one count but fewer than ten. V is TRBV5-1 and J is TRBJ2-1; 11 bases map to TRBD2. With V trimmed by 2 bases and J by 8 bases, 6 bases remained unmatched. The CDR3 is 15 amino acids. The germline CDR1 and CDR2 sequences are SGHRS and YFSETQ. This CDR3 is CASSLLAGDSYEQFF. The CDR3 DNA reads TGCGCCAGCAGCTTACTAGCGGGAGATAGCTATGAGCAGTTCTTC.

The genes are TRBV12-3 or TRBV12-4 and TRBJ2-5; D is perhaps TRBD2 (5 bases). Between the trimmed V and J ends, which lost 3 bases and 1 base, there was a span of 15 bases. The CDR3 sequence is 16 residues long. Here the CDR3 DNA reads TGTGCCAGCAGTTTTATCGTTGGACTTACCCAAGAGACCCAGTACTTC. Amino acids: CASSFIVGLTQETQYF.

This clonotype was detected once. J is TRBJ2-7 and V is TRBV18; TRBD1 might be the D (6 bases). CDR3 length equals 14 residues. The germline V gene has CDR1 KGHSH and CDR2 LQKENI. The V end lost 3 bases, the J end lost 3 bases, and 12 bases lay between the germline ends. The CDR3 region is CASSPPTGYYEQYF. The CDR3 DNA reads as TGTGCCAGCTCACCCCCGACAGGCTACTACGAGCAGTACTTC.

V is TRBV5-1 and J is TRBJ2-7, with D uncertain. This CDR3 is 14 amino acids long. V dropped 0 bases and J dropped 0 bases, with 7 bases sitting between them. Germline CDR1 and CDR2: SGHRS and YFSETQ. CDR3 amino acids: CASSLGEISYEQYF. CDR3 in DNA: TGCGCCAGCAGCTTGGGAGAGATCTCCTACGAGCAGTACTTC.

The CDR3 loop is CASSDQIDTGELFF. The CDR3 DNA reads as TGTGCCAGCAGTGATCAGATTGACACCGGGGAGCTGTTTTTT. The chain uses TRBV25-1 and TRBJ2-2; D unresolved. The germline V gene has CDR1 MGHDK and CDR2 SYGVNS. The CDR3 loop spans 14 amino acids. The V gene lost 3 bases and the J gene lost 3 bases, with 8 bases spanning the gap. Looking up the rest from reference TRBV25-1 and TRBJ2-2 gives the full variable domain: EADIYQTPRYLVIGTGKKITLECSQTMGHDKMYWYQQDPGMELHLIHYSYGVNSTEKGDLSSESTVSRIRTEHFPLTLESARPSHTSQYLCASSDQIDTGELFFGEGSRLTVL.

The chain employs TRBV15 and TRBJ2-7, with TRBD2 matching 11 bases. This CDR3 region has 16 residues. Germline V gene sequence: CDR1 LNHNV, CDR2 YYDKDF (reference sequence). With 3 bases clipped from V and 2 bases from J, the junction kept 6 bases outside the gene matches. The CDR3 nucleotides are TGTGCCACCAGCAGGGCTCCGGGACTAGCGGCCTACGAGCAGTACTTC. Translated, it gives CATSRAPGLAAYEQYF.

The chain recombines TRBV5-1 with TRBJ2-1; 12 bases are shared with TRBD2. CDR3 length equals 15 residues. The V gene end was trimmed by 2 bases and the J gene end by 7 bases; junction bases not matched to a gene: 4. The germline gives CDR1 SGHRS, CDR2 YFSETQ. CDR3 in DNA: TGCGCCAGCAGCTTCTCCGGGACTAGCGGGAATGAGCAGTTCTTC. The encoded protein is CASSFSGTSGNEQFF.

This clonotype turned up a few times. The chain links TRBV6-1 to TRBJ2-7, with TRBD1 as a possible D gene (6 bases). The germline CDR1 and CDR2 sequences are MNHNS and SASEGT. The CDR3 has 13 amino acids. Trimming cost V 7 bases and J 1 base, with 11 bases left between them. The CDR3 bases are TGTGCCAGCATGGGGGCCGCTTCCTACGAGCAGTACGTC. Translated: CASMGAASYEQYV.

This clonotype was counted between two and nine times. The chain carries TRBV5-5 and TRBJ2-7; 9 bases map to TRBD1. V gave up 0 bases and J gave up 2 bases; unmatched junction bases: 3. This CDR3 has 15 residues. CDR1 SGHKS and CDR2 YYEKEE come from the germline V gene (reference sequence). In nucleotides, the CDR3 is TGTGCCAGCAGCTTGGGGGGACAGGGCCCCTACGAGCAGTACGTC. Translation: CASSLGGQGPYEQYV.

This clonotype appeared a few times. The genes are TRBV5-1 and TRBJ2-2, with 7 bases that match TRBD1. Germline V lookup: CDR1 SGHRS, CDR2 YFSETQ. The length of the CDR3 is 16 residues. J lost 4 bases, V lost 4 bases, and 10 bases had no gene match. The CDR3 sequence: CASSTVPTGVTGELFF. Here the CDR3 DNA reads TGCGCCAGCAGCACCGTACCTACAGGGGTCACCGGGGAGCTGTTTTTT. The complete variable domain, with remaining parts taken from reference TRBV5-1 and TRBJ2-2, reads KAGVTQTPRYLIKTRGQQVTLSCSPISGHRSVSWYQQTPGQGLQFLFEYFSETQRNKGNFPGRFSGRQFSNSRSEMNVSTLELGDSALYLCASSTVPTGVTGELFFGEGSRLTVL.

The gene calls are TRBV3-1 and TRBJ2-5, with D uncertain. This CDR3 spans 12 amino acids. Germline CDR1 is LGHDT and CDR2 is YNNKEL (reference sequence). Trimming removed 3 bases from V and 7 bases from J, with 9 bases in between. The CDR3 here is CASSHRVGTQYF. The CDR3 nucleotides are TGTGCCAGCAGCCATAGGGTTGGGACCCAGTACTTC.

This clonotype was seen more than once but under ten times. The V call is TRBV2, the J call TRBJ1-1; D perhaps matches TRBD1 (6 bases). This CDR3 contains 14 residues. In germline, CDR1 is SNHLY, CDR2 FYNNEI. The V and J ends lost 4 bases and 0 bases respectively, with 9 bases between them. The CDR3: CASSGTEMNTEAFF. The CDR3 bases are TGTGCCAGCAGTGGGACAGAGATGAACACTGAAGCTTTCTTT.

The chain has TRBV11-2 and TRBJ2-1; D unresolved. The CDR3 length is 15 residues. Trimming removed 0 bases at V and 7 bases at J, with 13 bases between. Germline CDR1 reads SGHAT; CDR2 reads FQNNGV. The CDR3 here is CASSLDPGLGNEQFF. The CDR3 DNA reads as TGTGCCAGCAGCTTAGATCCAGGATTGGGAAATGAGCAGTTCTTC.

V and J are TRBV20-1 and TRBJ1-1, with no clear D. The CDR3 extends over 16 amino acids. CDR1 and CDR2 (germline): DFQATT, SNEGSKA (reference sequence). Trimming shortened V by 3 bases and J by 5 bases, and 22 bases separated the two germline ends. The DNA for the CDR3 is TGCAGTGCTAGCGTCCACGGACGCTCCCTTAGAACTGAAGCTTTCTTT. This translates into CSASVHGRSLRTEAFF.

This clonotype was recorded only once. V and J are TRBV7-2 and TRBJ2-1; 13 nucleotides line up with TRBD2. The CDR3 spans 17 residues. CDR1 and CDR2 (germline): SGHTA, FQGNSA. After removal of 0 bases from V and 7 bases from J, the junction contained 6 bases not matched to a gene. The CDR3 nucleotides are TGTGCCAGCAGCTTAGCCCGGACTAGCGGGAGTTATAATGAGCAGTTCTTC. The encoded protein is CASSLARTSGSYNEQFF.

The CDR3 coding sequence is TGTGCCATCAGTGACATAGTTGGCAGGGTGGGCACTGAAGCTTTCTTT. This codes for CAISDIVGRVGTEAFF. The J gene is TRBJ1-1, the V gene TRBV10-3; a weak D match, TRBD1 (5 bases). The V and J ends lost 3 bases and 4 bases respectively, with 18 bases between them. The CDR3 contains 16 residues. CDR1 ENHRY and CDR2 SYGVKD come from the germline V gene.

CDR3 sequence (DNA): TGCAGTGCTAGAGTCGGGCAGGCCTATGGCTACACCTTC. This codes for CSARVGQAYGYTF. The genes are TRBV20-1 and TRBJ1-2, with D uncertain. Between the trimmed V and J ends, which lost 1 base and 4 bases, there was a span of 10 bases. The CDR3 covers 13 residues. Germline V CDR1 and CDR2: DFQATT, SNEGSKA (reference sequence).

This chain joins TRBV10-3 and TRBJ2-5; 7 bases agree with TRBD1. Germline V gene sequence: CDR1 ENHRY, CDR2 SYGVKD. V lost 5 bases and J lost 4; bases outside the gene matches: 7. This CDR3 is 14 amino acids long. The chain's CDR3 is CAISFGQAGETQYF. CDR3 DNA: TGTGCCATCAGTTTCGGACAGGCCGGAGAGACCCAGTACTTC.